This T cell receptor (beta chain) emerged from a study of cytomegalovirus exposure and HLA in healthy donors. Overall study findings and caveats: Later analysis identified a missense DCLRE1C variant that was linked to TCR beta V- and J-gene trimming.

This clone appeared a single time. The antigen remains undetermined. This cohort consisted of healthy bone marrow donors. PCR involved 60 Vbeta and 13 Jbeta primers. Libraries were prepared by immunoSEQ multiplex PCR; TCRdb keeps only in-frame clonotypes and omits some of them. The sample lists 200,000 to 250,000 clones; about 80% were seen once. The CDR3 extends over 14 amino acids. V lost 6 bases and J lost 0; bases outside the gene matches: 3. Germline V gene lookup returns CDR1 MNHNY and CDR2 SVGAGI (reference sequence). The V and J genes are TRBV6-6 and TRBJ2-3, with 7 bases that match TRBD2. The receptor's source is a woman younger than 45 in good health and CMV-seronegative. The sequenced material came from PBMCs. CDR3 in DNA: TGTGCCAGCAGCTTGACTAGCAGCACAGATACGCAGTATTTT. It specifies CASSLTSSTDTQYF.